These T cell receptor beta chains were read from a single sample in a study of molecular identifiers for immune sequencing clone quantification. TCRdb recomputed calls from the PCR reads with MiXCR, one row per CDR3 protein. The data contain tens of thousands of distinct CDR3 sequences, 15% to 20% of them singletons. The sequencing input was naive CD8+ T cells from blood, with Jurkat cell RNA spiked in. The receptors here all came from a human donor in good health. Some libraries in this study had Jurkat cell RNA spiked in. Both conserved end residues are part of each CDR3.

v_call,j_call,cdr3_aa
TRBV2,TRBJ1-5,CASGFRGGGNQPQHF
TRBV10-3,TRBJ1-1,CAISGDREADTEAFF
TRBV5-1,TRBJ2-7,CASSFIGGHEQYF
TRBV27,TRBJ2-7,CASSLKGAYREQYF
TRBV19,TRBJ2-7,CASSPTQSYEQYF
TRBV29-1,TRBJ2-7,CSATSDSSYEQYF
TRBV20-1,TRBJ2-7,CSARETSPEQYF
TRBV7-9,TRBJ2-7,CASSFGLAYEQYF
TRBV27,TRBJ2-2,CASSLSAGLPTGELFF
TRBV28,TRBJ2-3,CASRGGPQGLGRDTQYF
TRBV11-2,TRBJ2-1,CASSFFGTSRYNEQFF
TRBV27,TRBJ2-3,CASRPHRGVLPDTQYF
TRBV27,TRBJ2-1,CASSFMRTSGRGGEQFF
TRBV30,TRBJ2-3,CAWSVAGAGDTQYF
TRBV4-1,TRBJ2-7,CASSQEVGPGVGYEQYF
TRBV11-2,TRBJ1-1,CASSPWDRQLNTEAFF
TRBV9,TRBJ1-2,CASSVFDRVPYYGYTF
TRBV29-1,TRBJ2-6,CSVEGQGANVLTF
TRBV4-2,TRBJ2-7,CASSRDRYEQYF
TRBV7-9,TRBJ1-5,CASSLFPTGGKDQPQHF
TRBV4-3,TRBJ2-1,CASSQVYGRAQFF
TRBV7-6,TRBJ2-7,CASSLGTNNYEQYF
TRBV7-3,TRBJ2-3,CASSPMVGGIDTQYF
TRBV19,TRBJ2-7,CASSPSEFYEQYF
TRBV5-4,TRBJ2-7,CASSFGAHEQYF
TRBV29-1,TRBJ2-7,CSVEGVEGGNYEQYF
TRBV7-6,TRBJ2-7,CASSPGLAGEPNYEQYF
TRBV2,TRBJ2-7,CASSPRGLFEQYF
TRBV7-6,TRBJ2-1,CASSPPSYNEQFF
TRBV24-1,TRBJ2-5,CATSDSYSPPTQYF
TRBV6-5,TRBJ1-1,CASRAETGYPEAFF
TRBV29-1,TRBJ2-5,CSVPGVRDQETQYF
TRBV6-2/TRBV6-3,TRBJ2-7,CASSYSTGDGYEQYF
TRBV30,TRBJ2-7,CAWSVGQSYEQYF
TRBV6-2/TRBV6-3,TRBJ1-2,CASSSSWTGAEEGYTF
TRBV7-9,TRBJ2-1,CASSQLWREGYNEQFF
TRBV6-6,TRBJ2-5,CASSYLGLSEETQYF
TRBV12-5,TRBJ2-3,CASGLVLTGALTDTQYF
TRBV11-3,TRBJ2-2,CASSFVHTTGELFF
TRBV2,TRBJ2-6,CASSEVGVRTGANVLTF
TRBV2,TRBJ2-5,CANDDRESETQYF
TRBV7-9,TRBJ1-5,CASSLGVSPQHF
TRBV4-2,TRBJ1-1,CASSQGEGMAFF